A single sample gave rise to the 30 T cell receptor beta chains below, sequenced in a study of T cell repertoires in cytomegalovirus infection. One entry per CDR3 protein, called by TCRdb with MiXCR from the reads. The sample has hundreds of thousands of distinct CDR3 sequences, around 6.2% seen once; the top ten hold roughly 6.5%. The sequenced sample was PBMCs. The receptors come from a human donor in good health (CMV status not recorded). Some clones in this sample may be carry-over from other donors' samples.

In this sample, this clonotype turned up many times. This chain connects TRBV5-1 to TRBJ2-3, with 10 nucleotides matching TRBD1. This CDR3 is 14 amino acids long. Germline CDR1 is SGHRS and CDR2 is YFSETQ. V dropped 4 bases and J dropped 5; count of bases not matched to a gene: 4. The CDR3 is CASSIGTGEDTQYF. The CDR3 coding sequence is TGCGCCAGCAGCATCGGGACAGGGGAAGATACGCAGTATTTT.

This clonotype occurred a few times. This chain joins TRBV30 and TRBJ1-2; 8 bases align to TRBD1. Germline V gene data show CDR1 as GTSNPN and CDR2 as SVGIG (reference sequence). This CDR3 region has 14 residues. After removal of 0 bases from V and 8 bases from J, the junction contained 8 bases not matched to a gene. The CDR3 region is CAWSVAQGAYGYTF. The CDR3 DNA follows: TGTGCCTGGAGTGTTGCGCAGGGGGCATACGGCTACACCTTC.

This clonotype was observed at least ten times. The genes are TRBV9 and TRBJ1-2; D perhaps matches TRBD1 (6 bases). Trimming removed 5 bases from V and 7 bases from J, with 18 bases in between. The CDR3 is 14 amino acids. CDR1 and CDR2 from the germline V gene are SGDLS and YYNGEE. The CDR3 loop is CASSRDSGVSGYTF. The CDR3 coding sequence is TGTGCCAGCAGTAGAGATTCAGGGGTCAGTGGCTACACCTTC.

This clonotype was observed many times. CDR3 sequence: CASSLAQLGFEQYF. CDR3 sequence (DNA): TGTGCCAGCAGCTTAGCGCAATTGGGTTTCGAGCAGTACTTC. J is TRBJ2-7 and V is TRBV7-8, with D unresolved. The germline V and J ends were trimmed by 0 bases and 6 bases, with 12 bases remaining between them. The V gene's germline CDR1 is SGHVS and CDR2 FQNEAQ. This CDR3 is built from 14 residues. Based on the CDR3 plus reference TRBV7-8 and TRBJ2-7, the full variable domain is GAGVSQSPRYKVAKRGQDVALRCDPISGHVSLFWYQQALGQGPEFLTYFQNEAQLDKSGLPSDRFFAERPEGSVSTLKIQRTQQEDSAVYLCASSLAQLGFEQYFGPGTRLTVT.

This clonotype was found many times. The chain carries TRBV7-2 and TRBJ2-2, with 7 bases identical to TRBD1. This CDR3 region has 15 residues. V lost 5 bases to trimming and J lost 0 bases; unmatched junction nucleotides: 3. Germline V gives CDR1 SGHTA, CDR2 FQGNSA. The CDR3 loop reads CASSRDRANTGELFF. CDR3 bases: TGTGCCAGCAGCCGGGACAGAGCGAACACCGGGGAGCTGTTTTTT.

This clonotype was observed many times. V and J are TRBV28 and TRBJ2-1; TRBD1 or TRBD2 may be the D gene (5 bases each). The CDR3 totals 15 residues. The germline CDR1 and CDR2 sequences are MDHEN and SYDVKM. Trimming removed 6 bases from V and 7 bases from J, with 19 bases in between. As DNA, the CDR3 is TGTGCCAGCAGGGAAGATGCAGGGAGAGGGAATGAGCAGTTCTTC. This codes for CASREDAGRGNEQFF.

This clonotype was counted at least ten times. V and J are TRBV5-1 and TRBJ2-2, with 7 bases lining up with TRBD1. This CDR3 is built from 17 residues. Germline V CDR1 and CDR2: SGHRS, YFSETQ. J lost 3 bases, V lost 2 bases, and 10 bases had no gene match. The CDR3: CASSFRQDRPHTGELFF. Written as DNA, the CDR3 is TGCGCCAGCAGCTTCCGCCAGGACAGGCCGCACACCGGGGAGCTGTTTTTT.

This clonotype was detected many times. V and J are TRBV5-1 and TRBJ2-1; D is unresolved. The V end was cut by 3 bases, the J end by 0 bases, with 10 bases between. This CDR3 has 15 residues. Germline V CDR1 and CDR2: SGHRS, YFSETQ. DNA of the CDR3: TGCGCCAGCAGCTCGACGACGAGCTCCTACAATGAGCAGTTCTTC. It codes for CASSSTTSSYNEQFF.

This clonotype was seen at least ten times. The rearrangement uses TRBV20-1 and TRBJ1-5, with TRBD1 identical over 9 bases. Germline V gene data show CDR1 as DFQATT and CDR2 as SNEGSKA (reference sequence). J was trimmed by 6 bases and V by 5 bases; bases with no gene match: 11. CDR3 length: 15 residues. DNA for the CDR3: TGCAGTGCTGGGGGACTACAGGGGGCCGGTCAGCCCCAGCATTTT. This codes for CSAGGLQGAGQPQHF.

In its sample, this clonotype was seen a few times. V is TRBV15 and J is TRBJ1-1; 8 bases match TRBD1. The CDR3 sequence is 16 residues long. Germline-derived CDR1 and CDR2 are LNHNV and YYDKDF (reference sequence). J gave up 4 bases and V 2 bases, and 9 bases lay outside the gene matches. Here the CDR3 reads CATSRPSQGALTEAFF. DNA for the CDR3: TGTGCCACCAGCAGACCATCTCAGGGGGCCCTCACTGAAGCTTTCTTT. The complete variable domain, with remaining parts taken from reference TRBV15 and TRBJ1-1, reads DAMVIQNPRYQVTQFGKPVTLSCSQTLNHNVMYWYQQKSSQAPKLLFHYYDKDFNNEADTPDNFQSRRPNTSFCFLDIRSPGLGDTAMYLCATSRPSQGALTEAFFGQGTRLTVV.

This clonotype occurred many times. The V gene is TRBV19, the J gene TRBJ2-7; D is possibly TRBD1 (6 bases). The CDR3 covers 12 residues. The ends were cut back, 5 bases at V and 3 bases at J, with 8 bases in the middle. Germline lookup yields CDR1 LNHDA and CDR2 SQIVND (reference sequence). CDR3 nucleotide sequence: TGTGCCAGTAGTCAACAGGGCTACGAGCAGTACTTC. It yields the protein CASSQQGYEQYF.

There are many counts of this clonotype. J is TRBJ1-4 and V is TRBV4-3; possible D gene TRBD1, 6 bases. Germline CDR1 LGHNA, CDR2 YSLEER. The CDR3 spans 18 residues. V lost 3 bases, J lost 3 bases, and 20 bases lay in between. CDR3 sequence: CASSQALSRGLPNEKLFF. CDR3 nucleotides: TGCGCCAGCAGCCAGGCCCTCTCCAGGGGATTGCCTAATGAAAAACTGTTTTTT.

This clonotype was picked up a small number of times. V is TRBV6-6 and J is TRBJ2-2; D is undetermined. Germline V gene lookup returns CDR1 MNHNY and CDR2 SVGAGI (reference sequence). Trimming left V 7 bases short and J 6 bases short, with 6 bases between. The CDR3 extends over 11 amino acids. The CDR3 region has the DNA TGTGCCAGCAAGGCCCCCGGGGAGCTGTTTTTT. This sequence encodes CASKAPGELFF.

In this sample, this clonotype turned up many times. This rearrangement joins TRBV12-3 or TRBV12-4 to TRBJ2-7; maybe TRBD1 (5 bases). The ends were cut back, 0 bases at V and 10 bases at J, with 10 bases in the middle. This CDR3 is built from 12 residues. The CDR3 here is CASSLARQIQYF. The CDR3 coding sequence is TGTGCCAGCAGTTTAGCGAGACAGATCCAGTACTTC.

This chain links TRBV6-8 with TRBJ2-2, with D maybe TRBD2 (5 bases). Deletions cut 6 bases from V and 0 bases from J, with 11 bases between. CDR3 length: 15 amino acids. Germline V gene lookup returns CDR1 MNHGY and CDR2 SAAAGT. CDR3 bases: TGTGCCAGCAGCCCCGGGATTACGAACACCGGGGAGCTGTTTTTT. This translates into CASSPGITNTGELFF.

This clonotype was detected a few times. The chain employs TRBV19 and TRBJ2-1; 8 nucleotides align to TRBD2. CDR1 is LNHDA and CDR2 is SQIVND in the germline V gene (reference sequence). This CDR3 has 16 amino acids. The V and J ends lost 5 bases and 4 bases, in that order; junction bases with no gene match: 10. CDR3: CASSDRGGQSYNEQFF. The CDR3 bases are TGTGCCAGTAGTGATCGGGGGGGCCAGTCGTACAATGAGCAGTTCTTC. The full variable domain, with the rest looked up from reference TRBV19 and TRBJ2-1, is DGGITQSPKYLFRKEGQNVTLSCEQNLNHDAMYWYRQDPGQGLRLIYYSQIVNDFQKGDIAEGYSVSREKKESFPLTVTSAQKNPTAFYLCASSDRGGQSYNEQFFGPGTRLTVL.

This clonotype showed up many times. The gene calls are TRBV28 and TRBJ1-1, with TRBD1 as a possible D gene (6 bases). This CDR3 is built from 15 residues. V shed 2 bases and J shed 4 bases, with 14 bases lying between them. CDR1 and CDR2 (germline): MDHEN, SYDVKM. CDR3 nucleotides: TGTGCCAGCAGTTTAATGGGGGGCAGGAGCACTGAAGCTTTCTTT. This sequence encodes CASSLMGGRSTEAFF.

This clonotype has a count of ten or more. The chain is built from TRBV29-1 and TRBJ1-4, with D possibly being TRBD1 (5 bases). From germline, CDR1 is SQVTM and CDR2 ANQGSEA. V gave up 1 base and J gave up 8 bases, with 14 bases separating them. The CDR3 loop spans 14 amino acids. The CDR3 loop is CSVEVTGAREKLFF. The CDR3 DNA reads TGCAGCGTTGAAGTCACCGGGGCTCGGGAAAAACTGTTTTTT.

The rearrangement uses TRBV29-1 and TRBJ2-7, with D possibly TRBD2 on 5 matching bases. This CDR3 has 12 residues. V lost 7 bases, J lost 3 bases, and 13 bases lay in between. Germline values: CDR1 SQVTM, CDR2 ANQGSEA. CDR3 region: CSASRGDYEQYF. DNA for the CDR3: TGCAGCGCCTCCCGGGGAGACTACGAGCAGTACTTC.

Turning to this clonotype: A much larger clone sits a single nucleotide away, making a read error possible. CDR3 bases: TGTGCCAGCAGCTTGGGCGACAATAATGAAAAACTGTTTTTT. Protein product: CASSLGDNNEKLFF. The V call is TRBV5-6, the J call TRBJ1-4; D ambiguous. The germline V and J ends were trimmed by 0 bases and 4 bases, with 7 bases remaining between them. The germline gives CDR1 SGHDT, CDR2 YYEEEE. The CDR3 contains 14 residues.

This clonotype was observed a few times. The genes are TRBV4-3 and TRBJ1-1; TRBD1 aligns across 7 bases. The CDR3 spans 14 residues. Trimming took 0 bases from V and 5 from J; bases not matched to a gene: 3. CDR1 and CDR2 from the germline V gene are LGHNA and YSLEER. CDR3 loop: CASSQDMTGTEAFF. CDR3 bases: TGCGCCAGCAGCCAAGATATGACAGGGACTGAAGCTTTCTTT.

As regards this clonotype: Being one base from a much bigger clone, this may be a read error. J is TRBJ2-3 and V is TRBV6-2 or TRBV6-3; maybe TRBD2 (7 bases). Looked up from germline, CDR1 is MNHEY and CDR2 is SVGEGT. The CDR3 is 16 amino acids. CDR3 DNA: TGTGCCAGCGGTTACCCTGACGGGGGGCTGAGCGATACGCAGTATTTT. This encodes CASGYPDGGLSDTQYF.

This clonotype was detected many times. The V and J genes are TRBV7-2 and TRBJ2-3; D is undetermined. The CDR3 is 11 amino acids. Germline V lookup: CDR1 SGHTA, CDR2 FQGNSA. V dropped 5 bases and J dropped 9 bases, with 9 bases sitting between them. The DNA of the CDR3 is TGTGCCAGCAGCCTGGGTCCCACGCAGTATTTT. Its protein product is CASSLGPTQYF. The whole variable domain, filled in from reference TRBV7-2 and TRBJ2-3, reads GAGVSQSPSNKVTEKGKDVELRCDPISGHTALYWYRQSLGQGLEFLIYFQGNSAPDKSGLPSDRFSAERTGGSVSTLTIQRTQQEDSAVYLCASSLGPTQYFGPGTRLTVL.

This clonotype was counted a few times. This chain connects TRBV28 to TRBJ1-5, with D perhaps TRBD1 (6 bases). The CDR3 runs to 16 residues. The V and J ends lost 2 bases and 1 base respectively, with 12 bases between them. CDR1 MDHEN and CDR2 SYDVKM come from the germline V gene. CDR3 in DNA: TGTGCCAGCAGTTTAAGTGAGGGGGAAAGCAATCAGCCCCAGCATTTT. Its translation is CASSLSEGESNQPQHF.

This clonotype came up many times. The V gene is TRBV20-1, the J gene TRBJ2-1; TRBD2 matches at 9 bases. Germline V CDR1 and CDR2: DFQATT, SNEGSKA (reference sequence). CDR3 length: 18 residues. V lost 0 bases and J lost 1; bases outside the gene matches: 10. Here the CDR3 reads CSARDRGVTSGSYNEQFF. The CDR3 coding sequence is TGCAGTGCTAGAGATCGGGGGGTGACTAGCGGATCCTACAATGAGCAGTTCTTC.

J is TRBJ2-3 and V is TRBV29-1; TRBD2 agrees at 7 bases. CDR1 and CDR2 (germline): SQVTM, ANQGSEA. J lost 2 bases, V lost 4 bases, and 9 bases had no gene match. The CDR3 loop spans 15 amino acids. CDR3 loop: CSVGGGAGFTDTQYF. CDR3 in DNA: TGCAGCGTTGGGGGAGGGGCGGGCTTCACAGATACGCAGTATTTT.

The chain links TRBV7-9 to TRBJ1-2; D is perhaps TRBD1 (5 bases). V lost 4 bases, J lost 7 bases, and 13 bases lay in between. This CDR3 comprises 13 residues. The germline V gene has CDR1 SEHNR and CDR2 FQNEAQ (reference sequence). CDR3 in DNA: TGTGCCAGCAGCTCGCCGGGACTCTTTGGCTACACCTTC. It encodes CASSSPGLFGYTF.

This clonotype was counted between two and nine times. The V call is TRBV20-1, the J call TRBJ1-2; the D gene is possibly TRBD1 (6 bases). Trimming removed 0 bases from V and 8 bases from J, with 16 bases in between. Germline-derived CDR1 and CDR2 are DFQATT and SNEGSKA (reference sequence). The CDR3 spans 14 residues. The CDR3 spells CSARDQPDRWGYTF. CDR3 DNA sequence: TGCAGTGCTAGAGATCAGCCCGACAGGTGGGGCTACACCTTC.

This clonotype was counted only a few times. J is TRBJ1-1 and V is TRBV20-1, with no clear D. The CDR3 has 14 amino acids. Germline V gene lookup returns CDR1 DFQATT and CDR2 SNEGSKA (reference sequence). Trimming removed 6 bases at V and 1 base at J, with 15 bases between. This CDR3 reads CSALSQIGNTEAFF. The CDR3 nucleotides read TGCAGTGCCCTCTCACAAATCGGGAACACTGAAGCTTTCTTT.

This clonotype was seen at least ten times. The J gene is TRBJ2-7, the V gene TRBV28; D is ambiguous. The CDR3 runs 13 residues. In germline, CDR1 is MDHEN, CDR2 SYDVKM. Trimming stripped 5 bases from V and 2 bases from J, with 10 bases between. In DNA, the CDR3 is TGTGCCAGCAGTAGCCCCAAGCCCTACGAGCAGTACTTC. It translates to CASSSPKPYEQYF.